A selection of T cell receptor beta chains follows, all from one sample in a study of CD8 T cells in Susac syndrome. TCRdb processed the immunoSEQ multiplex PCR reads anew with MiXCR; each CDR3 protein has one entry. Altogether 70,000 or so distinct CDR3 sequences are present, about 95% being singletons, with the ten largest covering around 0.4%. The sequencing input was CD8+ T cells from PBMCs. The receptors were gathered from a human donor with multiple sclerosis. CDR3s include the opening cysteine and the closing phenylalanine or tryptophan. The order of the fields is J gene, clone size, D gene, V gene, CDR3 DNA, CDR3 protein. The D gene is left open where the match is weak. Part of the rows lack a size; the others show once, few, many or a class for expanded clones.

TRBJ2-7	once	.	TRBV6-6	TGTGCCAGCACCGCCTCGGGCGAGCAGTACTTC	CASTASGEQYF
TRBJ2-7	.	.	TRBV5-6	TGTGCCAGCAGCTTGGACGGCAGCTACGAGCAGTACTTC	CASSLDGSYEQYF
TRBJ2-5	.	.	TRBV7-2	TGTGCCAGCAGCTTCGAGCCCGGAGAGACCCAGTACTTC	CASSFEPGETQYF
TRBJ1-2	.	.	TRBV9	TGTGCCAGCAGCGTAGGGCAGGGGAGTGGCTACACCTTC	CASSVGQGSGYTF
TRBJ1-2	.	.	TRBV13	TGTGCCAGCAGCTTAGCAGGGCTACCATCTAACTATGGCTACACCTTC	CASSLAGLPSNYGYTF
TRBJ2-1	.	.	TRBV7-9	TGTGCCAGCAGCTTAGGGCCGGCTCGGACGCTTGACAATGAGCAGTTCTTC	CASSLGPARTLDNEQFF
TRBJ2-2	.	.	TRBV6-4	TGTGCCAGCAGTGACTCAGACACCGGGGAGCTGTTTTTT	CASSDSDTGELFF
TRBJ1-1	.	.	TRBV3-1	TGTGCCAGCAGCCCGACAAATATGAACACTGAAGCTTTCTTT	CASSPTNMNTEAFF
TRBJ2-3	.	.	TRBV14	TGTGCCAGCAGCCATGCGGCGATCACAGATACGCAGTATTTT	CASSHAAITDTQYF
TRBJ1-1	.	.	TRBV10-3	TGTGCCATCAGCCTCAGCACGGTGGACACTGAAGCTTTCTTT	CAISLSTVDTEAFF
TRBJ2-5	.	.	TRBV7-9	TGTGCCAGCAGCTTACCGGGATACCAAGAGACCCAGTACTTC	CASSLPGYQETQYF
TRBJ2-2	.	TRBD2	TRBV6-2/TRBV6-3	TGTGCCAGCAGTTACTGGCGGGAGGGCACCGGGGAGCTGTTTTTT	CASSYWREGTGELFF
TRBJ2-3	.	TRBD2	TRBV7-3	TGTGCCAGCAGCTCAGGGCTAGCGGGGGGCAGATTCACAGATACGCAGTATTTT	CASSSGLAGGRFTDTQYF
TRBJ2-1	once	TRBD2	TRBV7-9	TGTGCCAGCAGCCTATACCCCGGACTAGCGGGGGTCTACAATGAGCAGTTCTTC	CASSLYPGLAGVYNEQFF
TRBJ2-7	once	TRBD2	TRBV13	TGTGCCAGCAGCTTACTTACGGGGGGGCCTGAGCAGTACTTC	CASSLLTGGPEQYF
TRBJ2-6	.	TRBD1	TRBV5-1	TGCGCCAGCAGCCTGGGACAGGGAATTCACTCTGGGGCCAACGTCCTGACTTTC	CASSLGQGIHSGANVLTF
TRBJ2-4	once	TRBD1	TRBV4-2	TGTGCCAGCAGCTCTAAGACAGGGGATCAGTACTTC	CASSSKTGDQYF
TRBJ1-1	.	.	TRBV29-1	TGCAGCGTTGATGAGGGAAAGGGGATCTTCGAAGCTTTCTTT	CSVDEGKGIFEAFF
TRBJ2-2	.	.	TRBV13	TGTGCCAGCACCGCGCGGTTTGATTCGAACACCGGGGAGCTGTTTTTT	CASTARFDSNTGELFF
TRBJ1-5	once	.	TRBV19	TGTGCCAGTAGATTTGATCCGACCGCCATACAGCCCCAGCATTTT	CASRFDPTAIQPQHF
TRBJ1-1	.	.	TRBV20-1	TGCAGTGCTAGAGATCTAGGACAAAGGACTGAAGCTTTCTTT	CSARDLGQRTEAFF
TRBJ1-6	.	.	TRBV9	TGTGCCAGCAGCGTCCAGGGGAATAATTCACCCCTCCACTTT	CASSVQGNNSPLHF
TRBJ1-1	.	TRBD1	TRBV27	TGTGCCAGCAGAGTCTGGGCAGGGGGCGGCACTGAAGCTTTCTTT	CASRVWAGGGTEAFF
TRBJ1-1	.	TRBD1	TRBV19	TGTGCCAGTAGCTTCCGTGGACAGGAGAACACTGAAGCTTTCTTT	CASSFRGQENTEAFF
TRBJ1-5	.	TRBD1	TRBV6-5	TGTGCCAGCAGCCAGACAGGGTACAATCAGCCCCAGCATTTT	CASSQTGYNQPQHF
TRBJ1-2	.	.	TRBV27	TGTGCCAGCAGCCCCGAGGCAGGGAGTTCCTATGGCTACACCTTC	CASSPEAGSSYGYTF